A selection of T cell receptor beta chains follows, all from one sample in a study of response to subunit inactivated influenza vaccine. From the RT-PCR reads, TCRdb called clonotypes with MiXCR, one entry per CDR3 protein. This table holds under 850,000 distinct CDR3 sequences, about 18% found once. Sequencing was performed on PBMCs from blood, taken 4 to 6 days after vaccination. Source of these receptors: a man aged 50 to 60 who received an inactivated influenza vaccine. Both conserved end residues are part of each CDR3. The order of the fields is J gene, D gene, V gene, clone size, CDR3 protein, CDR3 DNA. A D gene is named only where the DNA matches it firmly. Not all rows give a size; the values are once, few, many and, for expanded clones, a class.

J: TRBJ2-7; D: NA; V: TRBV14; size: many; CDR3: CASSQLDSYEQYF; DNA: TGTGCCAGCAGCCAACTGGATTCCTACGAGCAGTACTTC
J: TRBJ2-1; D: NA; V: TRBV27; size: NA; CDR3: CASSLGGPLYNEQFF; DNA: TGTGCCAGCAGTTTAGGGGGGCCCTTATACAATGAGCAGTTCTTC
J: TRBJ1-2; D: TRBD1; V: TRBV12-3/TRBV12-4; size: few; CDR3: CASSFQGQYGYTF; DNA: TGTGCCAGCAGTTTCCAGGGACAGTATGGCTACACCTTC
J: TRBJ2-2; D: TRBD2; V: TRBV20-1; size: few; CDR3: CSALVASGRSRELFF; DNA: TGCAGTGCCTTAGTGGCTAGCGGGAGGTCCCGGGAGCTGTTTTTT
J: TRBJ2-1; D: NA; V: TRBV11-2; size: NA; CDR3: CASSLVLASGNEQFF; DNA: TGTGCCAGCAGCTTAGTCCTAGCTTCAGGGAATGAGCAGTTCTTC
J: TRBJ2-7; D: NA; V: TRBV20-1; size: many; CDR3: CSAQAGQTYEQYF; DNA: TGCAGTGCTCAAGCGGGACAGACCTACGAGCAGTACTTC
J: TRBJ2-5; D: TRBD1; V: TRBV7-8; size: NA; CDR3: CASSLVGGAQYF; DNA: TGTGCCAGCAGCTTAGTAGGGGGCGCCCAGTACTTC
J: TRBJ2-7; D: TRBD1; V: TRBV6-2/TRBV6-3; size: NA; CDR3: CASSRRQGPSEQYF; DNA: TGTGCCAGCAGCCGACGACAGGGCCCTAGCGAGCAGTACTTC
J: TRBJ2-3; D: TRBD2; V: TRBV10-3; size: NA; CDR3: CATRRAGGPFDTQYF; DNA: TGTGCCACCAGGAGGGCGGGAGGGCCTTTTGATACGCAGTATTTT
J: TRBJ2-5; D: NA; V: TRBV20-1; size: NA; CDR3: CSASITSNEETQYF; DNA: TGCAGTGCTAGTATAACTAGTAATGAAGAGACCCAGTACTTC
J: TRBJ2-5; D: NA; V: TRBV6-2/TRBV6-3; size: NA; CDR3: CASSYGSSGETQYF; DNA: TGTGCCAGCAGTTATGGCTCATCCGGGGAGACCCAGTACTTC
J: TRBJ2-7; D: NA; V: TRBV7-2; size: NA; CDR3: CASSLARSEGEQYF; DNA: TGTGCCAGCAGCTTAGCGCGCAGCGAGGGCGAGCAGTACTTC
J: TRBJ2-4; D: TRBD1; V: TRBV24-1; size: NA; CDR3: CATSDRTGSGKNIQYF; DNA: TGTGCCACCAGTGACCGGACAGGATCGGGCAAAAACATTCAGTACTTC
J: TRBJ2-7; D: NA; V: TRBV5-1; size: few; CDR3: CASSFRGPSEQYF; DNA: TGCGCCAGCAGCTTCAGGGGCCCGTCGGAGCAGTACTTC
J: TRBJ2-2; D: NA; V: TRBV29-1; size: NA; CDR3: CSVVRDPTNTGELFF; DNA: TGCAGCGTCGTCCGGGACCCAACCAACACCGGGGAGCTGTTTTTT
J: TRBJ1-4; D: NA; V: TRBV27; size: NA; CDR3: CASSGQRGKLFF; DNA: TGTGCCAGCAGTGGTCAGCGAGGAAAACTGTTTTTT
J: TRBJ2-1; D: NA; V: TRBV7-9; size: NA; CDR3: CASSTGGQNNEQFF; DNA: TGTGCCAGCAGCACAGGCGGGCAGAACAATGAGCAGTTCTTC
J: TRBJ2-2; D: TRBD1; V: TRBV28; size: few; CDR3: CASSLLTGDTGELFF; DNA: TGTGCCAGCAGTTTGCTGACAGGGGACACCGGGGAGCTGTTTTTT
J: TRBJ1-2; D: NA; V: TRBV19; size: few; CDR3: CASTSDLFGYTF; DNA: TGTGCCAGTACATCTGATCTTTTCGGCTACACCTTC
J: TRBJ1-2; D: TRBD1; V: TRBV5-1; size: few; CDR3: CASSNYRGRRVYGYTF; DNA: TGCGCCAGCAGCAACTACAGGGGGCGAAGAGTCTATGGCTACACCTTC
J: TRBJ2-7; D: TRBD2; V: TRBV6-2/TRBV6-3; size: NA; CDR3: CASSTSGGPHSYEQYF; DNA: TGTGCCAGCAGTACCAGCGGGGGCCCACACTCCTACGAGCAGTACTTC
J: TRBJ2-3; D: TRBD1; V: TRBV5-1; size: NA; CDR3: CASSLEGAQTDTQYF; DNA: TGCGCCAGCAGCTTGGAGGGGGCGCAAACAGATACGCAGTATTTT
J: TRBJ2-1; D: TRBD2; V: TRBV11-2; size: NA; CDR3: CASSLDQGSGEQFF; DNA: TGTGCCAGCAGCTTAGATCAGGGTAGCGGGGAGCAGTTCTTC
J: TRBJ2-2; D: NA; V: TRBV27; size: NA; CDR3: CASSLLAGWTTGELFF; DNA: TGTGCCAGCAGTTTATTGGCGGGGTGGACGACCGGGGAGCTGTTTTTT
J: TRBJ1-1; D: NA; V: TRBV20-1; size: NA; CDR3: CSARDQVGYTEAFF; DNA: TGCAGTGCTAGAGATCAAGTAGGGTACACTGAAGCTTTCTTT
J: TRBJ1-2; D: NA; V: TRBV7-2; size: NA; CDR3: CASSLAEGAGYTF; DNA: TGTGCCAGCAGCTTAGCAGAAGGGGCCGGCTACACCTTC
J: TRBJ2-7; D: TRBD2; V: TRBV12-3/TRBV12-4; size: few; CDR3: CASSRTSSEQYF; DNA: TGTGCCAGCAGTCGGACTAGTTCCGAGCAGTACTTC
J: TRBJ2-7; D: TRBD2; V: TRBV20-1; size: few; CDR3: CSARAGTNYEQYF; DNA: TGCAGTGCGAGAGCCGGGACTAACTACGAGCAGTACTTC
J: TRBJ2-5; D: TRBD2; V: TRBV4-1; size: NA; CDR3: CASSPWAGGVDGETQYF; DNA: TGCGCCAGCAGCCCATGGGCGGGAGGGGTGGATGGAGAGACCCAGTACTTC
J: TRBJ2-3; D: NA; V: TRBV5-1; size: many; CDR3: CASSLAGDTQYF; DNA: TGCGCCAGCAGCTTGGCAGGTGATACGCAGTATTTT
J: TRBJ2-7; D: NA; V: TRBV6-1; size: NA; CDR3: CASSKGAGWSGLTYEQYF; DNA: TGTGCCAGCAGCAAAGGGGCAGGTTGGAGCGGACTAACCTACGAGCAGTACTTC
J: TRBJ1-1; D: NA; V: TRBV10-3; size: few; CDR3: CAIGRSGDTEAFF; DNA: TGTGCCATCGGACGCTCGGGGGACACTGAAGCTTTCTTT
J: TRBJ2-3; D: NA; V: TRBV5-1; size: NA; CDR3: CASSRSTLAEDTQYF; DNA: TGCGCCAGCAGCAGATCCACCCTAGCTGAAGATACGCAGTATTTT
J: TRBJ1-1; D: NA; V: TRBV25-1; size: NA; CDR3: CASSLPGEHTEAFF; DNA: TGTGCCAGCAGTCTCCCAGGGGAGCACACTGAAGCTTTCTTT
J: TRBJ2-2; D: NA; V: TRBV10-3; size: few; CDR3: CAISESQGPNTGELFF; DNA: TGTGCCATCAGTGAGTCGCAGGGTCCGAACACCGGGGAGCTGTTTTTT
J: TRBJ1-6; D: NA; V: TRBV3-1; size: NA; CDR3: CASSEVDNSPLHF; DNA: TGTGCCAGCAGCGAGGTGGATAATTCACCCCTCCACTTT
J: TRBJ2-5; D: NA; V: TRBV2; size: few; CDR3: CASRSRGALQETQYF; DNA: TGTGCCAGCAGGAGCCGGGGGGCCCTCCAAGAGACCCAGTACTTC
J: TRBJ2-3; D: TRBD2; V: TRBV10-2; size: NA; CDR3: CASKPGLAADTQYF; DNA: TGCGCCAGCAAACCGGGACTAGCGGCAGATACGCAGTATTTT
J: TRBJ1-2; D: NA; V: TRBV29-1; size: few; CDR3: CSVEDPFPYGYTF; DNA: TGCAGCGTTGAAGATCCGTTTCCATATGGCTACACCTTC
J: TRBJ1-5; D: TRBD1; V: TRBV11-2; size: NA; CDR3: CASSRGQGRNQPQHF; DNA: TGTGCCAGCAGCCGAGGACAGGGGCGAAATCAGCCCCAGCATTTT
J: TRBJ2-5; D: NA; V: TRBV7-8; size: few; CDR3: CASSLFRMGAQETQYF; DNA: TGTGCCAGCAGCTTATTCCGGATGGGGGCTCAAGAGACCCAGTACTTC
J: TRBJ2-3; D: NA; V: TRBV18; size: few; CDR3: CASSPGWGTFTDTQYF; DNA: TGTGCCAGCTCACCTGGGTGGGGAACATTCACAGATACGCAGTATTTT
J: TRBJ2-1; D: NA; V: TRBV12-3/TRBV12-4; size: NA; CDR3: CASSPRAGNYNEQFF; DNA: TGTGCCAGCAGCCCCCGAGCGGGTAACTACAATGAGCAGTTCTTC
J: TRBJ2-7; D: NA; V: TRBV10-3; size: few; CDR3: CAISESGQRTGSYEQYF; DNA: TGTGCCATCAGTGAGTCCGGACAGCGGACTGGCTCCTACGAGCAGTACTTC
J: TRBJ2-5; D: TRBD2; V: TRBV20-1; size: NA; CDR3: CSVIPGLVEETQYF; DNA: TGCAGTGTCATCCCGGGACTAGTAGAAGAGACCCAGTACTTC
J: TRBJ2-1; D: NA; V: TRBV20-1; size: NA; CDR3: CSARSLSEQFF; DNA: TGCAGTGCTAGGAGCCTTAGTGAGCAGTTCTTC
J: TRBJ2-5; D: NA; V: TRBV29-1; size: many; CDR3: CSVRGSRKTQYF; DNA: TGCAGCGTAAGGGGGTCGCGGAAGACCCAGTACTTC
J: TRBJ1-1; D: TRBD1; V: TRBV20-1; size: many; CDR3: CSALSGTGATEAFF; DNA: TGCAGTGCTCTATCCGGGACAGGGGCAACTGAAGCTTTCTTT
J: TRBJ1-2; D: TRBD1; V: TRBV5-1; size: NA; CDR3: CASSLEQGARYGYTF; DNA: TGCGCCAGCAGCTTGGAACAGGGGGCCCGTTATGGCTACACCTTC
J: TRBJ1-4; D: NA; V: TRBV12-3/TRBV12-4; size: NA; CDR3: CASSFRPGSPEKLFF; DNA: TGTGCCAGCAGTTTTCGCCCAGGGAGTCCTGAAAAACTGTTTTTT
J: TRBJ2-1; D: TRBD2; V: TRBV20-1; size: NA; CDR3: CSARATVLAGHRRSYNEQFF; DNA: TGCAGTGCTAGAGCGACTGTCCTAGCGGGACACCGACGCTCCTACAATGAGCAGTTCTTC
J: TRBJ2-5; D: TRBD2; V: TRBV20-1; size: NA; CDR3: CSAAGTSGTRETQYF; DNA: TGCAGTGCGGCCGGGACTAGCGGCACCAGGGAGACCCAGTACTTC
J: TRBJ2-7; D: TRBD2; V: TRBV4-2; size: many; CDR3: CASSQDKAGGAYEQYF; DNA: TGTGCCAGCAGCCAAGATAAGGCCGGGGGGGCTTACGAGCAGTACTTC
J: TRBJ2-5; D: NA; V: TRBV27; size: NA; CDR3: CASSPFMALQETQYF; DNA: TGTGCCAGCAGTCCCTTTATGGCGCTCCAAGAGACCCAGTACTTC
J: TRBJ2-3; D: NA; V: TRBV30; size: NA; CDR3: CAWSPGRSTDTQYF; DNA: TGTGCCTGGAGCCCGGGTAGGAGCACAGATACGCAGTATTTT
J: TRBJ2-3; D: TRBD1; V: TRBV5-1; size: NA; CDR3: CASSLTGFSTDTQYF; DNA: TGCGCCAGCAGCCTGACAGGGTTTAGCACAGATACGCAGTATTTT
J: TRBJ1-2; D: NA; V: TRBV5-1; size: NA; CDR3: CASSFSERYGYTF; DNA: TGCGCCAGCAGCTTCTCTGAGCGGTATGGCTACACCTTC
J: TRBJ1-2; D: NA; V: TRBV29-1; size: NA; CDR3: CSVEVQGGYGYTF; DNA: TGCAGCGTTGAGGTCCAGGGCGGCTATGGCTACACCTTC